This T cell receptor (beta chain) stems from a study of technical replicates of blood from several donors. V lost 4 bases to trimming and J lost 5 bases, with 18 bases between them. The germline gives CDR1 SGHRS, CDR2 YFSETQ. The CDR3 is made up of 15 amino acids. Sequencing used immunoSEQ multiplex PCR; TCRdb keeps in-frame clones, though not all of them. The profile shows over 60,000 clones, approximately 93% of them singletons. The rearrangement links TRBV5-1 to TRBJ2-5; D is possibly TRBD1 (7 bases). Sequenced: T cells isolated from PBMCs. This TCR was recovered from a human donor in good health. The DNA for the CDR3 is TGCGCCAGCAGCCCCCCCGGACCAGGGGGGGAGACCCAGTACTTC. Translation gives CASSPPGPGGETQYF.